Shown below are 5 T cell receptor beta chains from a single sample sequenced in a study of Tregs in tolerant kidney transplant recipients. The repertoire was sequenced with immunoSEQ multiplex PCR; TCRdb's copy has only in-frame clones and lacks some. The listing records 25,000 to 35,000 clones. Sequencing used CD8+ T cells from blood, obtained before the transplant. All receptors come from a human donor who received a combined kidney and bone marrow transplant.

Worth noting for this clone: The read ends 3 residues before the CDR3 terminus; that terminus is restored from the germline J gene. The chain carries TRBV20-1 and TRBJ1-1; possible D gene TRBD1, 6 bases. This CDR3 spans 14 amino acids. Germline loops: CDR1 DFQATT, CDR2 SNEGSKA (reference sequence). The V end lost 7 bases, the J end lost 1 base, and 16 bases lay between the germline ends. The part of the CDR3 DNA that was read is TGCAGTGTCCCGGACAGACAAGGGAACACTGAA. Translating gives CSVPDRQGNTE. The complete CDR3 sequence is CSVPDRQGNTEAFF.

Comment on this clone: The read ends 3 residues early relative to the CDR3; the germline J gene fills the gap. The genes are TRBV2 and TRBJ1-3; weak D call: TRBD1 (5 bases). The CDR3 runs 14 residues. Germline CDR1 SNHLY, CDR2 FYNNEI. Trimming cost V 8 bases and J 2 bases, with 13 bases left between them. CDR3 bases read: TGTGCCAGCGATGACAGACACCCTGGAAACACC. Translation gives CASDDRHPGNT. The CDR3 as a whole reads CASDDRHPGNTIYF.

Details on this clone: The missing CDR3 end, 3 residues past where the read stops, is filled in from the germline J gene. V usage is TRBV5-6 and J usage is TRBJ1-2; 11 bases agree with TRBD1. After removal of 2 bases from V and 5 bases from J, the junction contained 5 bases not matched to a gene. Germline CDR1 reads SGHDT; CDR2 reads YYEEEE. This CDR3 is built from 15 residues. CDR3 loop: CASSFSGQGAYGYTF. CDR3 DNA, as far as it was read: TGTGCCAGCAGCTTTTCTGGACAGGGGGCGTATGGC.

Regarding this clone: The CDR3 end falls 3 residues outside the read, so it is completed with the germline J gene. The chain is built from TRBV2 and TRBJ2-1; maybe TRBD2 (5 bases). There are 16 residues in the CDR3. Germline CDR1 reads SNHLY; CDR2 reads FYNNEI. The V end was cut by 2 bases, the J end by 3 bases, with 14 bases between. CDR3 DNA (partial): TGTGCCAGCAGTGAATCCAGCGGACCAGTCTACAATGAG. This translates into CASSESSGPVYNE. The whole CDR3 sequence is CASSESSGPVYNEQFF. Filled out from reference TRBV2 and TRBJ2-1, the complete variable domain reads EPEVTQTPSHQVTQMGQEVILRCVPISNHLYFYWYRQILGQKVEFLVSFYNNEISEKSEIFDDQFSVERPDGSNFTLKIRSTKLEDSAMYFCASSESSGPVYNEQFFGPGTRLTVL.

About this clone: The read ends 3 residues shy of where the CDR3 ends; the end is completed using the germline J gene. V gene TRBV19 combines with J gene TRBJ2-3; TRBD2 matches 9 bases. V shed 6 bases and J 0 bases; nucleotides not matched to a gene: 13. The CDR3 loop spans 18 amino acids. The germline V gene has CDR1 LNHDA and CDR2 SQIVND (reference sequence). The covered CDR3 bases are TGTGCCAGTAGACTCGGGGCCGAGCGGGAGGCTAGCACAGATACG. Its protein is CASRLGAEREASTDT. The CDR3 in its entirety is CASRLGAEREASTDTQYF.